This TCR beta chain derives from a study of blood T cell repertoires in COVID-19. TCRdb's copy holds only in-frame clones and misses some; the assay was immunoSEQ multiplex PCR. In the table there are about 670,000 clones, about 87% of which are singletons. CDR1 GTSNPN and CDR2 SVGIG come from the germline V gene (reference sequence). Unmatched junction bases numbered 7, after V lost 1 base and J lost 4 bases. The CDR3 totals 15 residues. This clone is a singleton in its sample. The sequence derives from a woman between 18 and 29 years old with acute or convalescent COVID-19. J is TRBJ1-2 and V is TRBV30, with 9 bases identical to TRBD1. The sequencing input was peripheral blood. CDR3 nucleotides: TGTGCCTGGAGTGCCTACAGGGGGCAAATCTATGGCTACACCTTC. Its protein product is CAWSAYRGQIYGYTF.